The clone carrying this T cell receptor (beta chain) was recorded only once. Assignment of participants to cohorts was predicated upon participant-reported clinical history. The study counted Cohort 3 donors as recovered given two negative PCRs, clearance, or symptom resolution. These data originate in a study of blood T cell repertoires in COVID-19. The overall study: Acute-phase and convalescent COVID-19 samples originated in the United States, Italy and Spain.

The data were produced by immunoSEQ multiplex PCR, yet TCRdb's version contains in-frame clones alone and is incomplete. The table has around 470,000 clones, roughly 87% seen once. The TCR originated in a man younger than 30 who had recovered from COVID-19. The sample was PBMCs or T cells enriched from blood (not recorded which).

In DNA, the CDR3 is TGTGCCAGCAAGGGACAGGACCTCACAGATACGCAGTATTTT. Its protein product is CASKGQDLTDTQYF. The chain links TRBV9 to TRBJ2-3; 8 positions match TRBD1. Losses at the gene ends were 6 bases for V and 2 bases for J; bases not matched to a gene: 5. This CDR3 has 14 amino acids. In germline, CDR1 is SGDLS, CDR2 YYNGEE.